Shown below are 18 T cell receptor beta chains from a single sample sequenced in a study of blood T cell repertoires in COVID-19. The data were produced by immunoSEQ multiplex PCR, yet TCRdb's version contains in-frame clones alone and is incomplete. The data show approximately 27,000 clones, about 88% seen once. The material sequenced was peripheral blood. All receptors come from a human donor with acute or convalescent COVID-19. The donor label of this sample is uncertain.

The V call is TRBV19, the J call TRBJ2-2; TRBD2 matches at 8 bases. Trimming removed 5 bases from V and 7 bases from J; junction bases left unmatched: 3. The germline CDR1 and CDR2 sequences are LNHDA and SQIVND (reference sequence). The CDR3 spans 13 residues. CDR3 sequence reads: CASSLGRGGELFF. In DNA form, the CDR3 reads TGTGCCAGTAGTCTCGGGAGGGGCGGGGAGCTGTTTTTT.

This chain links TRBV15 with TRBJ2-5, with D possibly matching TRBD1 (5 bases). V gave up 1 base and J gave up 4 bases, with 13 bases separating them. The germline V gene encodes CDR1 LNHNV and CDR2 YYDKDF (reference sequence). The CDR3 runs 15 residues. CDR3 in DNA: TGTGCCACCAGCAGAGTGACAGTTACGATAGAGACCCAGTACTTC. Translating it yields CATSRVTVTIETQYF.

V and J are TRBV6-5 and TRBJ1-3, with 8 bases aligning to TRBD1. V lost 5 bases and J lost 8; bases outside the gene matches: 11. Germline CDR1 is MNHEY and CDR2 is SVGAGI. CDR3 length: 15 residues. The CDR3: CASSLDRASTDTIYF. The DNA of the CDR3 is TGTGCCAGCAGTCTGGACAGGGCGTCAACGGACACCATATATTTT.

The CDR3 sequence: CASSLHSGDGNTIYF. DNA for the CDR3: TGTGCCAGCAGCTTACATTCAGGGGACGGAAACACCATATATTTT. The chain employs TRBV11-3 and TRBJ1-3, with a possible D match to TRBD1 (6 bases). The CDR3 has 15 residues. CDR1 SGHNT and CDR2 YENEEA come from the germline V gene. Trimming shortened V by 2 bases and J by 4 bases, and 12 bases separated the two germline ends.

This sequence joins TRBV6-4 and TRBJ1-2, with 7 bases that match TRBD1. CDR3 length equals 16 residues. Germline V gives CDR1 MRHNA, CDR2 SNTAGT. J gave up 2 bases and V 5 bases, and 11 bases lay outside the gene matches. CDR3 sequence (DNA): TGTGCCAGCAGTCCCAGCAGAGGCAGGGGGAACTATGGCTACACCTTC. It translates to CASSPSRGRGNYGYTF.

The V call is TRBV12-3 or TRBV12-4, the J call TRBJ2-7, with TRBD2 as a possible D gene (5 bases). V lost 5 bases and J 7 bases, leaving 12 bases between the germline ends. CDR3 length equals 12 residues. DNA for the CDR3: TGTGCCAGCAGTATTACTAGGATAGAGCAGTACTTC. This gives the protein CASSITRIEQYF.

The chain employs TRBV19 and TRBJ2-7, with 13 bases aligning to TRBD2. V was clipped by 4 bases and J by 3 bases; unmatched bases: 6. Looked up from germline, CDR1 is LNHDA and CDR2 is SQIVND (reference sequence). This CDR3 contains 16 residues. This CDR3 is CASSTPGLAGNYEQYF. CDR3 in DNA: TGTGCCAGTAGTACCCCGGGACTAGCGGGGAACTACGAGCAGTACTTC.

This chain joins TRBV28 and TRBJ2-1; 7 bases line up with TRBD2. With V trimmed by 6 bases and J by 2 bases, 13 bases remained unmatched. Germline CDR1 MDHEN, CDR2 SYDVKM. The CDR3 sequence is 17 residues long. CDR3 sequence reads: CASRPAGIGVAYNEQFF. Written as DNA, the CDR3 is TGTGCCAGCAGACCAGCGGGGATAGGGGTTGCCTACAATGAGCAGTTCTTC.

This chain connects TRBV5-1 to TRBJ2-5; 9 bases map to TRBD1. The CDR3 has 15 residues. Germline CDR1 SGHRS, CDR2 YFSETQ. The V segment lost 4 bases and the J segment 5 bases; nucleotides outside the gene matches: 9. Here the CDR3 reads CASSPTGGAGETQYF. The CDR3 DNA follows: TGCGCCAGCAGCCCAACAGGGGGCGCCGGGGAGACCCAGTACTTC.

This clone was found a few times. The V and J genes are TRBV18 and TRBJ2-4; TRBD1 matches 12 bases. The germline V gene has CDR1 KGHSH and CDR2 LQKENI. The CDR3 length is 17 residues. The junction had 3 bases not matched to a gene; V was cut back by 2 bases and J by 1 base. As DNA, the CDR3 is TGTGCCAGCTCACCAGGGGACAGGGGGCTGGCCAAAAACATTCAGTACTTC. Its protein is CASSPGDRGLAKNIQYF.

This chain connects TRBV6-5 to TRBJ2-5; D is undetermined. Trimming took 4 bases from V and 2 from J, leaving 11 bases between them. Germline assignment: CDR1 MNHEY and CDR2 SVGAGI. The CDR3 is 14 residues long. The CDR3 loop is CASSLWASQETQYF. CDR3 DNA: TGTGCCAGCAGTTTGTGGGCGAGTCAAGAGACCCAGTACTTC.

The rearrangement joins TRBV4-1 to TRBJ1-3; the match to TRBD1 covers 8 bases. Germline V CDR1 and CDR2: MGHRA, YSYEKL. The CDR3 has 15 residues. V trimming: 5 bases; J trimming: 4 bases; junction bases outside the gene matches: 7. This CDR3 reads CASSLKTGGGNTIYF. CDR3 bases: TGCGCCAGCAGCTTGAAAACAGGGGGAGGAAACACCATATATTTT.

The chain recombines TRBV10-1 with TRBJ2-1; no firm D call. Trimming removed 0 bases from V and 9 bases from J, with 9 bases in between. This CDR3 contains 13 residues. CDR1 is WNHNN, CDR2 SYGVQD, per germline (reference sequence). The CDR3 DNA sequence: TGCGCCAGCAGTGAGTCCGGTCGGTTTGAGCAGTTCTTC. Protein: CASSESGRFEQFF.

This sequence joins TRBV6-5 and TRBJ1-5; 8 nucleotides align to TRBD1. J was trimmed by 3 bases and V by 5 bases; bases with no gene match: 6. The CDR3 is 15 residues long. The germline V gene encodes CDR1 MNHEY and CDR2 SVGAGI. In DNA form, the CDR3 reads TGTGCCAGCAGTCCCCTGACAGGGGTCAATCAGCCCCAGCATTTT. This translates into CASSPLTGVNQPQHF.

This chain uses TRBV12-3 or TRBV12-4 with TRBJ1-5; maybe TRBD1 (5 bases). The CDR3 is 13 amino acids. Trimming shortened V by 4 bases and J by 7 bases, and 11 bases separated the two germline ends. The CDR3 DNA reads as TGTGCCAGCAGTTCCCCGGGGGTGCAGCCCCAGCATTTT. The encoded protein is CASSSPGVQPQHF.

The chain joins TRBV12-3 or TRBV12-4 to TRBJ1-1; D is undetermined. CDR3 size: 13 residues. Trimming pared 1 base from V and 2 bases from J, leaving 5 bases between. CDR3 coding DNA: TGTGCCAGCAGTTTAGGCCTAAACACTGAAGCTTTCTTT. Its translation: CASSLGLNTEAFF.

The V and J genes are TRBV7-2 and TRBJ1-6; D perhaps matches TRBD1 (6 bases). Germline V gene sequence: CDR1 SGHTA, CDR2 FQGNSA. CDR3 length equals 14 residues. Trimming removed 4 bases at V and 9 bases at J, with 13 bases between. The CDR3 here is CASSYAGAGSPLHF. In nucleotides, the CDR3 is TGTGCCAGCAGCTATGCGGGGGCTGGTTCACCCCTCCACTTT.

V is TRBV4-2 and J is TRBJ1-6, with a weak D call TRBD1 (6 bases). The V gene lost 1 base and the J gene lost 7 bases, with 14 bases spanning the gap. Germline V gene sequence: CDR1 LGHNA, CDR2 YNFKEQ. There are 16 residues in the CDR3. The CDR3 DNA reads TGTGCCAGCAGCCAAGTGGGGGGGACAAGAAATTCACCCCTCCACTTT. The encoded protein is CASSQVGGTRNSPLHF.